Sequencing of this T cell receptor beta chain was carried out in a study of graft-versus-host responses after intestinal transplantation. Study background: Transplantation in recipients was multivisceral, liver-intestinal, or isolated intestinal. Every recipient underwent anti-thymocyte globulin induction, then tacrolimus and steroids for around three years. Study results and limitations: Recipient bone marrow held GvH clones, some seen earlier in ileum or blood.

With 4 bases removed from V and 6 bases from J, the gap between germline ends came to 7 bases. The CDR3 has 11 amino acids. Germline CDR1 is WNHNN and CDR2 is SYGVQD (reference sequence). With regard to this clone: Its antigen is undetermined.

Profiled with immunoSEQ multiplex PCR; TCRdb holds only in-frame clones, not every one. The table records over 10,000 clones, approximately 94% of them present only once. The material was PBMCs, obtained around 1,000 days after intestinal transplantation. The chain has TRBV10-1 and TRBJ2-7, with D maybe TRBD1 (5 bases). The source of this sequence is a human patient who received an intestinal transplant, so some T cells may come from the graft donor. The CDR3 coding sequence is TGCGCCAGCAGTGCAGGGTTCGAGCAGTACTTC. It specifies CASSAGFEQYF.